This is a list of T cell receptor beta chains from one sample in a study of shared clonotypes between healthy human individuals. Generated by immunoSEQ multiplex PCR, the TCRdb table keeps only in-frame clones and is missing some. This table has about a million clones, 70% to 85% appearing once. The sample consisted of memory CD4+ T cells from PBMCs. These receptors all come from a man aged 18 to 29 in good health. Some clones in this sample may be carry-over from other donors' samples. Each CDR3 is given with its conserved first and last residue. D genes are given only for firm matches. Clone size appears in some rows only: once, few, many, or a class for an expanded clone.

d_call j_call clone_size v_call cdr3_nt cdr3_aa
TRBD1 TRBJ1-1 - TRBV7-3 TGTGCCAGCAGCACAGGGGTTGGCGCTGAAGCTTTCTTT CASSTGVGAEAFF
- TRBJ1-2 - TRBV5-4 TGTGCCAGCAGCTTAACCGAAGGCTATGGCTACACCTTC CASSLTEGYGYTF
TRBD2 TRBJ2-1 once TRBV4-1 TGCGCCAGCAGCCAGGGGATAGCGGGAGGGCCCTCCTACAATGAGCAGTTCTTC CASSQGIAGGPSYNEQFF
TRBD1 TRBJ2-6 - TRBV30 TGTGCCGGACAGGGTCCCTCTGGGGCCAACGTCCTGACTTTC CAGQGPSGANVLTF
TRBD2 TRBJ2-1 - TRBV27 TGTGCCAGCAGTCTCCGACTAGCGGGAGGTTATCACAATGAGCAGTTCTTC CASSLRLAGGYHNEQFF
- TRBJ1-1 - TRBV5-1 TGCGCCAGCAGCTTGCTCAGGGGGAACACTGAAGCTTTCTTT CASSLLRGNTEAFF
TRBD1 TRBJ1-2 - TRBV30 TGTGCCGGGGGGAACCCTGGGACAGCCCAAATTTATGGCTACACCTTC CAGGNPGTAQIYGYTF
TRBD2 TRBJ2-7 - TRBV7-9 TGTGCCAGCAGCTCCCGTGGACTAGCGGGAGTCTCCTACGAGCAGTACTTC CASSSRGLAGVSYEQYF
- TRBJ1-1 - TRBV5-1 TGCGCCAGCAGCTGGGATTCTACGAACACTGAAGCTTTCTTT CASSWDSTNTEAFF
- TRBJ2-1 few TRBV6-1 TGTGCCAGCAGTGTGGCAGGGTGGTCGGCTGAGCAGTTCTTC CASSVAGWSAEQFF
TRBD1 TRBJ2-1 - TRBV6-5 TGTGCCAGCAGTTCCCGACAGGGCCGGATCAATGAGCAGTTCTTC CASSSRQGRINEQFF
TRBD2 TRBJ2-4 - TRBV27 TGTGCCAGCAGTCCCCGGGGGGGGGCGCCGGACATTCAGTACTTC CASSPRGGAPDIQYF
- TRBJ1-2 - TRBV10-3 TGTGCCATCAGTGATGGGGCGCCGAAGGGGTATGGCTACACCTTC CAISDGAPKGYGYTF
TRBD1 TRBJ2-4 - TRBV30 TGTGCCTGGTGCCGGGACAGCGGAAACATTCAGTACTTC CAWCRDSGNIQYF
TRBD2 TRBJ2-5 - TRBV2 TGTGCCAGCAGAGGGACTAGCGTGGAGACCCAGTACTTC CASRGTSVETQYF
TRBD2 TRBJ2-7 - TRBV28 TGTGCCAGCAGTTTTTCGGAGCGGGGGAGCTCCTACGAGCAGTACTTC CASSFSERGSSYEQYF
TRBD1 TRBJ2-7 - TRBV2 TGTGCCAGCCTAATAACAGGGGGCTCTTACGAGCAGTACTTC CASLITGGSYEQYF
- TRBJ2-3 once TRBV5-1 TGCGCCAGCAGCTTGGAAGGGGGATTATACACAGATACGCAGTATTTT CASSLEGGLYTDTQYF
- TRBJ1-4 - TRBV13 TGTGCCAGCAGCTTAGGACAGGGACGAAATGAAAAACTGTTTTTT CASSLGQGRNEKLFF
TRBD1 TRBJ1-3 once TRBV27 TGTGCCAGCAGTTTAGGGACAGGGCCCGGAAACACCATATATTTT CASSLGTGPGNTIYF
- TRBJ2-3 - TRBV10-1 TGCGCCAGCAGTGAGTCCAACAGGGGGGGCACGCAGTATTTT CASSESNRGGTQYF
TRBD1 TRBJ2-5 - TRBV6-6 TGTGCCAGCAGCTACCGGCGACAGGGGCAAGAGACCCAGTACTTC CASSYRRQGQETQYF
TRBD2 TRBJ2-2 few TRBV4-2 TGTGCCAGCAGCCAGGAGGGACTAGCGGGAGACACCGGGGAGCTGTTTTTT CASSQEGLAGDTGELFF
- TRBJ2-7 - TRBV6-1 TGTGCCAGCAGTGCGGGGACAAACTACGAGCAGTACTTC CASSAGTNYEQYF
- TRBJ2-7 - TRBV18 TGTGCCAGCTCCCCTAAGCACGAGCAGTACTTC CASSPKHEQYF
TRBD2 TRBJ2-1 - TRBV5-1 TGCGCCAGCACTATGGCTAGCGGGAGCTATGAGCAGTTCTTC CASTMASGSYEQFF
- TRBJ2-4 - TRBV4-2 TGTGCCAGCAGCTCCCTAGGAGATCCGTACTTC CASSSLGDPYF
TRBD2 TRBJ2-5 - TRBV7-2 TGTGCCAGCAGCGGGAGGGTGCAAGAGACCCAGTACTTC CASSGRVQETQYF
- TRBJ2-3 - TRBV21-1 TGTGCCAGCAGCCGGGACTCCTACACAGATACGCAGTATTTT CASSRDSYTDTQYF
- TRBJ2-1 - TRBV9 TGTGCCAGCAGCGTAGAGGCAGGCAACTCCTACAATGAGCAGTTCTTC CASSVEAGNSYNEQFF
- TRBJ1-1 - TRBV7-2 TGTGCCAGTAGCCAACGGGTTGTGAACACTGAAGCTTTCTTT CASSQRVVNTEAFF
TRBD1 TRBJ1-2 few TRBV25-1 TGTGCCAGCAGTGATGGGACAGCGCGCTACACCTTC CASSDGTARYTF
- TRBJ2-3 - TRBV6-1 TGTGCCAGCAGTGTCAGGAGCACAGATACGCAGTATTTT CASSVRSTDTQYF
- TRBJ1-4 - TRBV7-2 TGTGCCAGCGAAAGGGGCGGTGGAGGAGAAAAACTGTTTTTT CASERGGGGEKLFF
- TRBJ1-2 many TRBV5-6 TGTGCCAGCAGCCTTCCCCCACAGGGCGCCTATGGCTACACCTTC CASSLPPQGAYGYTF
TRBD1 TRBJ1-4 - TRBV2 TGTGCCAGCAGCGAATCTCAGGGGGCGCGAGTTGAAAAACTGTTTTTT CASSESQGARVEKLFF
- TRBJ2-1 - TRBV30 TGTGCCTGGAGTGTCCTAGGTATCAATGAGCAGTTCTTC CAWSVLGINEQFF
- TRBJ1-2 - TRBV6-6 TGTGCCAGCAGTTACATAACGGGGGGAGGCTACACCTTC CASSYITGGGYTF
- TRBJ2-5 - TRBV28 TGTGCCACCTCGCAAAGGGTGAGGTACTTC CATSQRVRYF
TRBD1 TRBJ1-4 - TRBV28 TGTGCCAGCAGAACGAAGTGGGGACAGGGGTATGAAAAACTGTTTTTT CASRTKWGQGYEKLFF
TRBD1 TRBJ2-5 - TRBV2 TGTGCCAGCATTCAGGACAGGGGGAAGACCCAGTACTTC CASIQDRGKTQYF
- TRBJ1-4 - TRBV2 TGTGCCAGCAGCCCCGTGGGGAATGAAAAACTGTTTTTT CASSPVGNEKLFF
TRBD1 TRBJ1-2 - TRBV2 TGTGCCAGCCACGGGACAGCCCATGGCTACACCTTC CASHGTAHGYTF
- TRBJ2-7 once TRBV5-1 TGCGCCAGCAGCCAAAAGGGGGGATGGGGACAGACCTACGAGCAGTACTTC CASSQKGGWGQTYEQYF